A selection of T cell receptor beta chains follows, all from one sample in a study of cytomegalovirus exposure and HLA in healthy donors. Clones were read by immunoSEQ multiplex PCR, and TCRdb kept only the in-frame ones, dropping some. This listing includes 60,000 to 100,000 clones. The sample consisted of PBMCs. The receptor source for this set is a man aged 25 to 40 in good health and CMV-seronegative. Both conserved end residues are part of each CDR3.

V gene	CDR3 length	CDR3 protein
TRBV7-6	16	CASSSGHGALGNTIYF
TRBV5-1	15	CASSFGGTGNEKLFF
TRBV5-8	12	CASRGSNQPQHF
TRBV5-1	15	CASSPGAGGEETQYF
TRBV6-1	15	CASATGGAGNTEAFF
TRBV19	14	CASSFRLVYNEQFF
TRBV10-3	13	CATPGGSNQPQHF
TRBV27	16	CASSLLSELAGGEQYF
TRBV7-9	16	CASSLRGGQRNTEAFF
TRBV4-3	15	CASSLYGTGKVEQYF
TRBV9	16	CASSVRTSGAYNEQFF
TRBV6-5	15	CASSLAGGDSYEQYF
TRBV10-2	16	CASSESTSGPHYEQYF
TRBV4-3	14	CASSQGERYNEQFF
TRBV18	16	CASSPTSGGASNEQFF
TRBV7-3	14	CASSPGSVTDTQYF
TRBV9	15	CASSPLDRGHSPLHF
TRBV15	15	CATSRDRGGVRYAFF
TRBV30	14	CAWGLGGSEEKLFF
TRBV29-1	13	CSVRGNSGIEQYF
TRBV5-6	14	CASSSGDLWYGYTF
TRBV9	14	CASSVRTGWNEQFF
TRBV29-1	14	CSVEGGRFYNEQFF